These 32 T cell receptor beta chains share one sample of origin, sequenced in a study of blood T cell repertoires in COVID-19. Assay: immunoSEQ multiplex PCR; the TCRdb copy retains only in-frame clones and omits some. The table records 25,000 to 35,000 clones, about 90% of them present only once. Material: peripheral blood. These receptors all stem from a human donor with active COVID-19. The donor label of this sample is uncertain.

The rearrangement joins TRBV5-1 to TRBJ2-7; D call uncertain. From germline, CDR1 is SGHRS and CDR2 YFSETQ. The CDR3 is 14 residues long. V lost 4 bases and J lost 3, with 14 bases in between. The CDR3 reads CASSPSESLYEQYF. The CDR3, as DNA: TGCGCCAGCAGCCCAAGTGAATCACTCTACGAGCAGTACTTC. The complete variable domain, with remaining parts taken from reference TRBV5-1 and TRBJ2-7, reads KAGVTQTPRYLIKTRGQQVTLSCSPISGHRSVSWYQQTPGQGLQFLFEYFSETQRNKGNFPGRFSGRQFSNSRSEMNVSTLELGDSALYLCASSPSESLYEQYFGPGTRLTVT.

V is TRBV28 and J is TRBJ2-2, with 7 bases that match TRBD2. V lost 7 bases to trimming and J lost 4 bases; unmatched junction nucleotides: 12. The CDR3 sequence is 16 residues long. Germline values: CDR1 MDHEN, CDR2 SYDVKM. The CDR3 DNA follows: TGTGCCAGCATCCTGGGGGGGGGTTCGGGCACCGGGGAGCTGTTTTTT. Its translation: CASILGGGSGTGELFF.

This sequence joins TRBV3-1 (or the pseudogene TRBV3-2) and TRBJ1-2; no clear D. Trimming pared 3 bases from V and 4 bases from J, leaving 9 bases between. Germline CDR1 LGHDT, CDR2 YNNKEL (reference sequence). CDR3 length equals 13 residues. CDR3 amino acids: CASSHELLYGYTF. The CDR3 coding sequence is TGTGCCAGCAGCCATGAGCTGCTCTATGGCTACACCTTC.

This chain links TRBV19 with TRBJ2-3, with 9 positions matching TRBD1. Trimming at V came to 6 bases and at J to 2 bases, leaving 6 bases not matched to a gene. The CDR3 runs to 15 residues. Germline-derived CDR1 and CDR2 are LNHDA and SQIVND (reference sequence). CDR3 DNA: TGTGCCAGTAGCCTACAGGGGGCGTACACAGATACGCAGTATTTT. Amino acid sequence: CASSLQGAYTDTQYF.

The CDR3 region has the DNA TGTGCCTGGCAGGGACAGGGAAGACCCTACGAGCAGTACTTC. It codes for CAWQGQGRPYEQYF. This chain uses TRBV30 with TRBJ2-7; the match to TRBD1 covers 9 bases. The germline V gene encodes CDR1 GTSNPN and CDR2 SVGIG (reference sequence). Unmatched junction bases numbered 7, after V lost 5 bases and J lost 2 bases. This CDR3 has 14 residues.

The chain joins TRBV11-3 to TRBJ2-1; D uncertain. CDR1 and CDR2 (germline): SGHNT, YENEEA. The CDR3 is made up of 16 amino acids. V was trimmed by 5 bases and J by 0 bases, leaving 14 bases between them. The CDR3 protein is CASSRTSFSSYNEQFF. As DNA, the CDR3 is TGTGCCAGCAGCCGAACCTCATTCAGCTCCTACAATGAGCAGTTCTTC.

The sample holds a few counts of this clone. This chain uses TRBV28 with TRBJ1-3; 7 bases agree with TRBD1. Unmatched junction bases numbered 12, after V lost 6 bases and J lost 4 bases. Germline V gene lookup returns CDR1 MDHEN and CDR2 SYDVKM. The CDR3 totals 16 residues. For the CDR3, the DNA is TGTGCCAGCAGGCCTCTAGAGGGGGCGCAGGGAAACACCATATATTTT. Translated: CASRPLEGAQGNTIYF.

The chain combines TRBV7-9 with TRBJ2-1, with 8 positions matching TRBD1. V trimming: 0 bases; J trimming: 9 bases; junction bases outside the gene matches: 7. CDR3 length: 15 amino acids. Germline values: CDR1 SEHNR, CDR2 FQNEAQ (reference sequence). The CDR3 loop is CASSLAQGVLGEQFF. CDR3 bases: TGTGCCAGCAGCTTAGCACAGGGGGTCCTAGGTGAGCAGTTCTTC.

The CDR3 spells CASSLGLLAGGVYEQYF. As DNA, the CDR3 is TGTGCCAGCAGCTTAGGCCTACTAGCGGGAGGGGTCTACGAGCAGTACTTC. The V and J genes are TRBV11-2 and TRBJ2-7; 13 bases match TRBD2. This CDR3 is 17 amino acids long. Germline-derived CDR1 and CDR2 are SGHAT and FQNNGV. J gave up 3 bases and V 1 base, and 6 bases lay outside the gene matches.

The rearrangement uses TRBV9 and TRBJ2-3, with D possibly TRBD1 on 5 matching bases. Trimming pared 0 bases from V and 2 bases from J, leaving 10 bases between. CDR3 length equals 15 residues. The germline V gene encodes CDR1 SGDLS and CDR2 YYNGEE. Here the CDR3 DNA reads TGTGCCAGCAGCGTAGACAGGTATTCCACAGATACGCAGTATTTT. Its translation is CASSVDRYSTDTQYF.

The rearrangement joins TRBV28 to TRBJ1-2; maybe TRBD1 (6 bases). V was trimmed by 6 bases and J by 8 bases, leaving 19 bases between them. Germline CDR1 reads MDHEN; CDR2 reads SYDVKM. This CDR3 is built from 14 residues. The CDR3 protein is CASRPSGVTEGYTF. CDR3 nucleotides: TGTGCCAGCAGACCCTCAGGGGTTACAGAAGGCTACACCTTC.

The chain recombines TRBV27 with TRBJ2-1; 10 nucleotides match TRBD2. This CDR3 has 15 residues. CDR1 is MNHEY and CDR2 is SMNVEV in the germline V gene (reference sequence). V was pared by 6 bases and J by 6 bases, with 8 bases of the junction left unmatched. The CDR3 sequence: CASSLGSSGGNEQFF. The CDR3 DNA reads as TGTGCCAGCAGCCTAGGGTCTAGCGGGGGCAATGAGCAGTTCTTC.

The chain couples TRBV3-1 (or the pseudogene TRBV3-2) to TRBJ2-1, with 8 bases that match TRBD2. This CDR3 is built from 17 residues. Germline CDR1 reads LGHDT; CDR2 reads YNNKEL (reference sequence). V shed 3 bases and J 8 bases; nucleotides not matched to a gene: 15. The CDR3 region has the DNA TGTGCCAGCAGCCACCCCGGCCGGAGGGGGACTAGACATGAGCAGTTCTTC. This sequence encodes CASSHPGRRGTRHEQFF.

This clone has just one count. The chain carries TRBV14 and TRBJ2-5; 7 nucleotides agree with TRBD2. Germline CDR1 SGHDN, CDR2 FVKESK. Trimming removed 4 bases from V and 4 bases from J; junction bases left unmatched: 12. The CDR3 consists of 16 residues. The CDR3, as DNA: TGTGCCAGCAGCCCCTCCGCCCGGGCGGGGGTAGAGACCCAGTACTTC. Encoded protein: CASSPSARAGVETQYF.

The V call is TRBV4-3, the J call TRBJ2-2; the D gene is possibly TRBD1 (6 bases). The CDR3 has 15 residues. The V and J ends lost 1 base and 5 bases respectively, with 11 bases between them. Germline loops: CDR1 LGHNA, CDR2 YSLEER. The CDR3 loop reads CASSQAGASTGELFF. The DNA for the CDR3 is TGCGCCAGCAGCCAAGCAGGGGCGTCGACCGGGGAGCTGTTTTTT.

This clone appeared once. The rearrangement joins TRBV5-1 to TRBJ2-5; 10 bases fit TRBD2. The CDR3 covers 16 residues. CDR1 is SGHRS, CDR2 YFSETQ, per germline. Trimming took 4 bases from V and 5 from J; bases not matched to a gene: 11. CDR3 loop: CASSTPSGSLWETQYF. The CDR3 nucleotides read TGCGCCAGCAGCACCCCTAGCGGGAGTCTATGGGAGACCCAGTACTTC.

This chain links TRBV5-1 with TRBJ1-1; 8 bases line up with TRBD1. The CDR3 is 15 amino acids. Germline V lookup: CDR1 SGHRS, CDR2 YFSETQ. V trimming: 4 bases; J trimming: 1 base; junction bases outside the gene matches: 6. DNA for the CDR3: TGCGCCAGCAGCAAAACCGGGACAGGGAACACTGAAGCTTTCTTT. This encodes CASSKTGTGNTEAFF.

The chain combines TRBV6-5 with TRBJ1-2; TRBD1 matches 7 bases. V shed 6 bases, J shed 4 bases, and the junction held 2 bases outside the gene matches. The CDR3 spans 12 residues. CDR1 and CDR2 from the germline V gene are MNHEY and SVGAGI. The CDR3 here is CASRGTAYGYTF. The DNA for the CDR3 is TGTGCCAGCAGAGGGACAGCCTATGGCTACACCTTC.

This chain joins TRBV7-9 and TRBJ2-4, with TRBD1 identical over 8 bases. V shed 8 bases, J shed 3 bases, and the junction held 18 bases outside the gene matches. The CDR3 length is 18 residues. Per the germline V gene, CDR1 is SEHNR and CDR2 is FQNEAQ (reference sequence). CDR3 in amino acids: CASRPPGQDYLGKNIQYF. In DNA, the CDR3 is TGTGCCAGCCGTCCCCCGGGACAGGACTATTTAGGCAAAAACATTCAGTACTTC.

Comment on this clone: The germline gene is not matched at one end of the junction; a read error may be the cause. The chain employs TRBV7-2 and TRBJ2-7; 14 nucleotides agree with TRBD2. This CDR3 spans 16 amino acids. Per germline, CDR1 SGHTA and CDR2 FQGNSA. As DNA, the CDR3 is TGTGCCAGCAGCCCCGGGACTAGCGGGAGCCAGGGAAGACAAGACTTC. This sequence encodes CASSPGTSGSQGRQDF.

J is TRBJ1-3 and V is TRBV7-2; D ambiguous. There are 15 residues in the CDR3. Germline V gene sequence: CDR1 SGHTA, CDR2 FQGNSA. V lost 1 base and J lost 0, with 7 bases in between. The CDR3: CASSLESVSGNTIYF. CDR3 nucleotides: TGTGCCAGCAGCTTAGAATCGGTCTCTGGAAACACCATATATTTT.

The V and J genes are TRBV28 and TRBJ1-2, with D possibly matching TRBD1 (6 bases). The CDR3 is made up of 15 amino acids. Germline lookup yields CDR1 MDHEN and CDR2 SYDVKM. Trimming removed 8 bases at V and 5 bases at J, with 21 bases between. CDR3 sequence (DNA): TGTGCCAGCCGCATGGCCGTGGGGAGGGGGTATGGCTACACCTTC. This codes for CASRMAVGRGYGYTF.

The CDR3 DNA is TGTGCCAGCAGTTACTCTTGGACTAGCGGGGGGCAGGCAGATACGCAGTATTTT. The encoded protein is CASSYSWTSGGQADTQYF. The chain carries TRBV6-2 or TRBV6-3 and TRBJ2-3, with TRBD2 matching over 14 bases. The CDR3 consists of 18 residues. Unmatched junction bases numbered 6, after V lost 0 bases and J lost 4 bases. Germline CDR1 reads MNHEY; CDR2 reads SVGEGT.

V usage is TRBV11-2 and J usage is TRBJ2-1; 9 bases are shared with TRBD2. From germline, CDR1 is SGHAT and CDR2 FQNNGV. V lost 4 bases and J lost 8; bases outside the gene matches: 12. This CDR3 has 16 residues. Here the CDR3 reads CASSSIAGAFVDEQFF. In DNA form, the CDR3 reads TGTGCCAGCAGCTCCATAGCGGGGGCCTTCGTAGATGAGCAGTTCTTC.

V gene TRBV9 combines with J gene TRBJ2-7; unclear D gene. The CDR3 is 15 amino acids. Between the trimmed V and J ends, which lost 3 bases and 1 base, there was a span of 14 bases. Germline lookup yields CDR1 SGDLS and CDR2 YYNGEE. In DNA, the CDR3 is TGTGCCAGCAGCGGTAGCCCGACCCCGTCCTACGAGCAGTACTTC. It translates to CASSGSPTPSYEQYF. Together with reference TRBV9 and TRBJ2-7, the CDR3 gives the full variable domain: DSGVTQTPKHLITATGQRVTLRCSPRSGDLSVYWYQQSLDQGLQFLIQYYNGEERAKGNILERFSAQQFPDLHSELNLSSLELGDSALYFCASSGSPTPSYEQYFGPGTRLTVT.

V gene TRBV10-3 combines with J gene TRBJ2-5, with 12 bases lining up with TRBD2. CDR3 length: 16 amino acids. V lost 6 bases, J lost 0 bases, and 5 bases stayed unmatched. From germline, CDR1 is ENHRY and CDR2 SYGVKD. The CDR3 DNA reads TGTGCCATCAGGTCTGGGACTAGCGGGTACCAAGAGACCCAGTACTTC. It is translated as CAIRSGTSGYQETQYF.

The rearrangement uses TRBV3-1 (or the pseudogene TRBV3-2) and TRBJ2-5; D call uncertain. The ends were cut back, 0 bases at V and 5 bases at J, with 10 bases in the middle. Germline V gene data show CDR1 as LGHDT and CDR2 as YNNKEL (reference sequence). The CDR3 totals 14 residues. CDR3 coding DNA: TGTGCCAGCAGCCAAGATTCTGGTGCGGAGACCCAGTACTTC. Translation gives CASSQDSGAETQYF.

This rearrangement joins TRBV27 to TRBJ2-1; 9 nucleotides align to TRBD2. The CDR3 contains 16 residues. V shed 7 bases, J shed 1 base, and the junction held 8 bases outside the gene matches. Per the germline V gene, CDR1 is MNHEY and CDR2 is SMNVEV (reference sequence). CDR3 bases: TGTGCCAGCATGATACTAGCGGGCTATTCCTACAATGAGCAGTTCTTC. Protein: CASMILAGYSYNEQFF.

This chain uses TRBV5-1 with TRBJ2-2; 11 nucleotides line up with TRBD2. The CDR3 runs to 16 residues. Trimming removed 5 bases from V and 4 bases from J; junction bases left unmatched: 7. The germline V gene has CDR1 SGHRS and CDR2 YFSETQ. Here the CDR3 DNA reads TGCGCCAGCAGTACCGGGACTAGCGGATCCACCGGGGAGCTGTTTTTT. Protein sequence: CASSTGTSGSTGELFF.

This chain uses TRBV10-2 with TRBJ1-4; D not certain. CDR3 size: 14 residues. Germline values: CDR1 WSHSY, CDR2 SAAADI. With 5 bases removed from V and 8 bases from J, the gap between germline ends came to 15 bases. The CDR3 protein is CASSLSRGSEKLFF. The CDR3 nucleotides are TGCGCCAGCAGTCTCTCTAGAGGGAGCGAAAAACTGTTTTTT.

The CDR3 DNA reads as TGTGCCAGCAGTCCGGGGGACAGGAGCTACGAGCAGTACTTC. It codes for CASSPGDRSYEQYF. The rearrangement joins TRBV28 to TRBJ2-7; the match to TRBD1 covers 8 bases. Germline V gene sequence: CDR1 MDHEN, CDR2 SYDVKM. V lost 5 bases, J lost 3 bases, and 6 bases stayed unmatched. This CDR3 contains 14 residues.

V gene TRBV6-2 or TRBV6-3 combines with J gene TRBJ2-3; TRBD2 matches 7 bases. Looked up from germline, CDR1 is MNHEY and CDR2 is SVGEGT. J was trimmed by 2 bases and V by 6 bases; bases with no gene match: 8. The CDR3 covers 15 residues. In DNA form, the CDR3 reads TGTGCCAGCAGCGTCGGCGGGGGTTACACAGATACGCAGTATTTT. Translated: CASSVGGGYTDTQYF.